This entry concerns a single T cell receptor (beta chain). Its target is unknown. The conserved closing phenylalanine or tryptophan is absent in this CDR3, likely reflecting a read error. The CDR3 is made up of 11 amino acids. Between the trimmed V and J ends, which lost 7 bases and 0 bases, there was a span of 4 bases. CDR1 is SGDLS, CDR2 YYNGEE, per germline. The data originate from a study of breast tumors, draining lymph nodes, adjacent tissues. General study points: The data were judged consistent with most tumor T cells coming from lymph node and expanding in tumor. Data only fit, rather than demonstrated, lymph node origin of most tumor T cells. Luminal-like breast cancer showed significantly higher tumor–nontumor repertoire similarity than basal-like. Tumor TCR diversity was below lymph nodes but above nontumor tissue.

TCRdb independently ran MiXCR on the multiplex PCR reads; one entry per CDR3 protein. The top ten hold about 1.2% of the sample, which has roughly 260,000 distinct CDR3 sequences, roughly 31% seen once. Samples came from axillary lymph nodes draining the breast cancer. The chain carries TRBV9 and TRBJ2-5; D remains unclear. The TCR sequence derives from a female donor with breast cancer. Some clones in this sample may be carry-over from other donors' samples. Material for sequencing was axillary lymph node tissue. CDR3 amino acids: CASGNQETQYY. The CDR3 coding sequence is TGTGCCAGCGGCAACCAAGAGACCCAGTACTAC.